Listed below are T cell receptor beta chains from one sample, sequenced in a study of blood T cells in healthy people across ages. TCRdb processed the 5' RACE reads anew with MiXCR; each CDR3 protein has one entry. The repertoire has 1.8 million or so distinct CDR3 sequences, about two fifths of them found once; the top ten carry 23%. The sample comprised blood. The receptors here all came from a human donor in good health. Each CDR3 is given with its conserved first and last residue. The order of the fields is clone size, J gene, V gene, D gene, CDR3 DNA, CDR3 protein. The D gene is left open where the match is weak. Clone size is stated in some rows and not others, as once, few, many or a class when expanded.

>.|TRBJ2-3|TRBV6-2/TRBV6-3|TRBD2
TGTGCCAGCGCGACAGCGGGGGCCTCCCCAGATACGCAGTATTTT
CASATAGASPDTQYF
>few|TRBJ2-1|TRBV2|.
TGTGCCAGCAGTGAAGCGGGACCGAACGACAATGAGCAGTTCTTC
CASSEAGPNDNEQFF
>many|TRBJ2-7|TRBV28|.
TGTGCCAGCAGTTTCTTACAGGGTCTGAGGAACGAGCAGTACTTC
CASSFLQGLRNEQYF
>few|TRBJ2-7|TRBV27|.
TGTGCCAGCAGTTTAAGGTCGTTCGGCCGCTCCTCCTACGAGCAGTACTTC
CASSLRSFGRSSYEQYF
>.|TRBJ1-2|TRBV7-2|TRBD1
TGTGCCAGCCAGGACAGGATAACTCATGGCTATACCTTC
CASQDRITHGYTF
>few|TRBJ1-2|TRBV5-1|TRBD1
TGCGCCAGCAGCTGGACAGGGGCGTCACTAAGCGGCTACACCTTC
CASSWTGASLSGYTF
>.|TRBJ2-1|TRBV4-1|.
TGCGCCAGCAGCCAAGAAATGAAGGACATTGAGCAGTTCTTC
CASSQEMKDIEQFF
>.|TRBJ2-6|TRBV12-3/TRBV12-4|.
TGTGCCAGCAGTTCGACTGAAACTGGGGCCAACGTCCTGACTTTC
CASSSTETGANVLTF
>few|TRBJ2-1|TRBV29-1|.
TGCAGCGTTGACTATGTCAGCCCCGGGGAGCAGTTCTTC
CSVDYVSPGEQFF
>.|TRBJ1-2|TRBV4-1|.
TGCGCCAGCAGCCAAGAACAAGTGGACTATGGCTACACCTTC
CASSQEQVDYGYTF
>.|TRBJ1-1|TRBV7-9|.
TGTGCCAGCACCCTATCATCGGGCCCTGAAGCTTTCTTT
CASTLSSGPEAFF
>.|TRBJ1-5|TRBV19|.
TGTGCCAGTAGTATAGATCATCAGGGGCCGCCCCAGCATTTT
CASSIDHQGPPQHF
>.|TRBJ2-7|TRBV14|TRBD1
TGTGCCAGCAGCCGGACGGGACAGGGAGGCGAGCAGTACTTC
CASSRTGQGGEQYF
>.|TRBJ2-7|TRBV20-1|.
TGCAGTGCTGCCCCGGGACTCTACTACGCCTACGAGCAGTACTTC
CSAAPGLYYAYEQYF
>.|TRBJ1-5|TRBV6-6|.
TGTGCCAGCAGCCTAAACAGGGTCGGACGGCAGCCCCAGCATTTT
CASSLNRVGRQPQHF
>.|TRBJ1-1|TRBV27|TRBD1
TGTGCCAGCACGTTATCCGGGACAGGGGAGACTGAAGCTTTCTTT
CASTLSGTGETEAFF
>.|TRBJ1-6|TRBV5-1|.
TGCGCCAGCAGCTTGGGGCAGGGAAGGGAACCCCTCCACTTT
CASSLGQGREPLHF
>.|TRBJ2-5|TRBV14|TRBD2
TGTGCCAGCAGCCAAGATAATTGGCTAGCGGGGAGGCAGACCCAGTACTTC
CASSQDNWLAGRQTQYF
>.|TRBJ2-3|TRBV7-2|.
TGTGCCAGCAGCTTAACGGCGGACAGAAGCACAGATACGCAGTATTTT
CASSLTADRSTDTQYF
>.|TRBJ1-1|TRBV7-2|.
TGTGCCAGCACCAATTTTAGGGGGGGGTACACTGAAGCTTTCTTT
CASTNFRGGYTEAFF
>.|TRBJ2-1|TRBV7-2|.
TGTGCCAGCAGCTTAGTTTTTAATGTGCAGTTCTTC
CASSLVFNVQFF
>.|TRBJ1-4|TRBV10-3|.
TGTGCCATCGGGGACAACGCTAATGAAAAACTGTTTTTT
CAIGDNANEKLFF
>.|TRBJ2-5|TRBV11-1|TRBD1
TGTGCCAGCAGCTCCAGGGACAGATTCCAAGAGACCCAGTACTTC
CASSSRDRFQETQYF
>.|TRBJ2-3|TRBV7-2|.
TGTGCCAGCAGCTTTCAGAGGGACCTCTCGGTAGATACGCAGTATTTT
CASSFQRDLSVDTQYF
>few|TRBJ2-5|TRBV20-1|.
TGCAGTGCTAGAGAAGGTCTAGGCTTAGGTTTCACAGAGACCCAGTACTTC
CSAREGLGLGFTETQYF
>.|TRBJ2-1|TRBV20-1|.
TGCAGTGCTAGAGGGAACGGGAATGAGCAGTTCTTC
CSARGNGNEQFF
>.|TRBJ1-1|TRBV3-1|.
TGTGCCAGCAGCCAGGGAAGGGCCCTCGGCACTGAAGCTTTCTTT
CASSQGRALGTEAFF
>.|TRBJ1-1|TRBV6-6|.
TGTGCCAGCAGTTATGGGTTGGGAGGGATAGGTGAAGCTTTCTTT
CASSYGLGGIGEAFF
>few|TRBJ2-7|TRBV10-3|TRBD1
TGTGCCACCAGTGAGGGACAGGCCTCCTACGAGCAGTACTTC
CATSEGQASYEQYF
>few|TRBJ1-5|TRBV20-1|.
TGCAGTGTTATTTTAGGGCTCAATCAGCCCCAGCATTTT
CSVILGLNQPQHF
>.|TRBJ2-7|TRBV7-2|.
TGTGCCAACAGCCTAGGTCCCTACGAGCAGTACTTC
CANSLGPYEQYF
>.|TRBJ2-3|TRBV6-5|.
TGTGCCAGTAGTTATCCGAGGGGGGGCAGGGAGGAGGCCACAGATACGCAGTATTTT
CASSYPRGGREEATDTQYF
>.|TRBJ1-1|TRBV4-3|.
TGCGCCAGCAGCCAAATTGTAGGAGGGATTGGAAACACTGAAGCTTTCTTT
CASSQIVGGIGNTEAFF
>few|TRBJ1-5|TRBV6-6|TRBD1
TGTGCCAGCAGCCCCGCGGGACAGGGGAGCAATCAGCCCCAGCATTTT
CASSPAGQGSNQPQHF
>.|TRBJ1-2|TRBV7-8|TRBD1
TGTGCCAGCGGGACAGGGGTAAACTATGGCTACACCTTC
CASGTGVNYGYTF
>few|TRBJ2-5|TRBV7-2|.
TGTGCCAGCAGCCCTAATAGGGCAGAGACCCAGTACTTC
CASSPNRAETQYF
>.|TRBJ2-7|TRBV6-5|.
TGTGCCAGCAGTCAGGGGATTGTCAACGAGCAGTACTTC
CASSQGIVNEQYF
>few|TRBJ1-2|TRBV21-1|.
TGTGCCAGCGCAATTTACCCGGGACGTGAGGGCTACACCTTC
CASAIYPGREGYTF
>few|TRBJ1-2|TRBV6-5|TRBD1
TGTGCCAGCACCCGAACAGGGGTCGATGGCTACACCTTC
CASTRTGVDGYTF
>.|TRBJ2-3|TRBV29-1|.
TGCAGCGTTGAAAAAGGGCACGAAGGGGATACGCAGTATTTT
CSVEKGHEGDTQYF
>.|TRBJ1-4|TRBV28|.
TGTGCCAGCAGTTACAGGGAACTTAATAAAAAACTGTTTTTT
CASSYRELNKKLFF
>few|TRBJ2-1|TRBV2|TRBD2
TGTGCCAGCAGTGAGTGGGGAGGGAATGAGCAGTTCTTC
CASSEWGGNEQFF
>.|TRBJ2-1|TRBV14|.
TGTGCCAGCAGCCAAGATCGATGGTCTAGTGAGCAGTTCTTC
CASSQDRWSSEQFF
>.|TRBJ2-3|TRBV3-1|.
TGTGCCAGCAGCCAAGATTCCCCAACCGAGCAGTATTTT
CASSQDSPTEQYF
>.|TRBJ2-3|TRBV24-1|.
TGTGCCACCTCACAGGTTCGTGGGACAGATACGCAGTATTTT
CATSQVRGTDTQYF
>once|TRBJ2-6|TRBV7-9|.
TGTGCCGGCAGCTTAGGTGGTTCCAGGGACGACGTCCCGACTTTC
CAGSLGGSRDDVPTF
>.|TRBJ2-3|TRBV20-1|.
TGCAGTGCTAGAACTCGACAAAGCACAGATACGCAGTATTTT
CSARTRQSTDTQYF
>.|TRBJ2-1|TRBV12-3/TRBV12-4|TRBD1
TGTGCCAGCAGCCTTCCCGGGACAGGTCGGTTCTTC
CASSLPGTGRFF
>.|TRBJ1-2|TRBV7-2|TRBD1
TGTGCCAGCAGCGTAGGACAGGTGGGCGGCTACACCTTC
CASSVGQVGGYTF
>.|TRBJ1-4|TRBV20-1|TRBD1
TGCAGTGCTAGAGAACTGACAGGGATCCCAGAAAAACTGTTTTTT
CSARELTGIPEKLFF
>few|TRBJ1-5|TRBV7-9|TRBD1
TGTGCCAGCAGCCCAGGGACAGGGAGGATCGGCCAGCCCCAGCATTTT
CASSPGTGRIGQPQHF
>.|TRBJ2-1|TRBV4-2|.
TGTGCCAGCAGCCCTATCCGGGGGGCATTTGGTGAGCAGTTCTTC
CASSPIRGAFGEQFF